This T cell receptor (beta chain) was captured in a study of blood T cell repertoires in COVID-19. For the study at large: PBMCs, B-cell-depleted T cells, or T cells were the source of the cDNA or gDNA that made up the material.

The V segment lost 3 bases and the J segment 4 bases; nucleotides outside the gene matches: 8. This CDR3 is 15 amino acids long. The germline V gene has CDR1 SGHAT and CDR2 FQNNGV. Original data processing: Amplification of reference gene primers provided the estimated nucleated cell counts. Using immunoSEQ multiplex PCR, the repertoire was profiled, and TCRdb retains in-frame clones only, with some absent. That table gives V, J and clone size, and the DNA gave D and trimming. Counted here are nearly 200,000 clones, nearly 90% occurring once; the ten biggest clones make up around 5.9%. This receptor was obtained from a woman aged 40 to 50 who had recovered from COVID-19. The chain links TRBV11-2 to TRBJ1-2, with TRBD1 matching over 7 bases. The sequenced material came from peripheral blood. The CDR3 here is CASSFSSGTAYGYTF. The CDR3 DNA sequence: TGTGCCAGCAGCTTCTCTTCCGGGACAGCCTATGGCTACACCTTC.